This T cell receptor (beta chain) was sequenced in a study of shared clonotypes between healthy human individuals. The ends were cut back, 0 bases at V and 7 bases at J, with 12 bases in the middle. The V gene's germline CDR1 is KGHSH and CDR2 LQKENI. The CDR3 totals 14 residues. The method was immunoSEQ multiplex PCR; TCRdb's version includes in-frame clones alone and lacks a portion of them. The table has fewer than 2.5 million clones, 90% to 95% seen once. This chain joins TRBV18 and TRBJ2-5; maybe TRBD2 (5 bases). Sequenced material: naive CD4+ T cells from PBMCs. The subset denotes: CD45RA+ positively selected. This receptor was obtained from a man aged 18 to 30 in good health. Some clones in this sample may be carry-over from other donors' samples. CDR3 in amino acids: CASSPPGSELTQYF. The CDR3 nucleotides are TGTGCCAGCTCACCACCGGGTAGCGAGCTGACCCAGTACTTC.